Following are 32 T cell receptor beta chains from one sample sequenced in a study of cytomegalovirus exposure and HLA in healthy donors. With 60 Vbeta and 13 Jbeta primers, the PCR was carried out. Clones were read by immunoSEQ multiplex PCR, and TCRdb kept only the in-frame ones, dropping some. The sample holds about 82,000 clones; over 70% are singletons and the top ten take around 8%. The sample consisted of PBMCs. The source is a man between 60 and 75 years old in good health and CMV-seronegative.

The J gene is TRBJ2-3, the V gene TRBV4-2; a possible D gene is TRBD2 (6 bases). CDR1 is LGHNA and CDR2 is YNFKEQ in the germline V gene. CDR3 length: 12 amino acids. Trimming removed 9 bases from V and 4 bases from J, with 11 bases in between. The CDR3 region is CASGGGPDTQYF. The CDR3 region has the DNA TGTGCCAGTGGGGGAGGTCCAGATACGCAGTATTTT.

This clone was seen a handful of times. CDR3 DNA: TGTGCCAGCATGGGACATTATAGCAATCAGCCCCAGCATTTT. Encoded protein: CASMGHYSNQPQHF. V gene TRBV6-6 combines with J gene TRBJ1-5, with D perhaps matching TRBD1 (6 bases). The germline CDR1 and CDR2 sequences are MNHNY and SVGAGI (reference sequence). V was shortened by 7 bases and J by 0 bases, with 10 bases between the two germline ends. The CDR3 sequence is 14 residues long.

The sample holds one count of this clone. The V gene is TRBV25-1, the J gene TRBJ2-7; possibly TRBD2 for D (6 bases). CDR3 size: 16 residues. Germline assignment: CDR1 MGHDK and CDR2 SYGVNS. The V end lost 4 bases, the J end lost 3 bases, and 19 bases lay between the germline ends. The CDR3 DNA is TGTGCCAGCAGTGCGACGGGGAGACTAGATATCTACGAGCAGTACTTC. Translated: CASSATGRLDIYEQYF.

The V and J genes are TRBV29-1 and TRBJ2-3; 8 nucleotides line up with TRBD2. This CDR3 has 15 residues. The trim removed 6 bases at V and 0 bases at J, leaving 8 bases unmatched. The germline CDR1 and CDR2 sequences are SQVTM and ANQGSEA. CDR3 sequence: CSVDHGGASTDTQYF. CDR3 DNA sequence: TGCAGCGTCGATCACGGGGGGGCGAGCACAGATACGCAGTATTTT.

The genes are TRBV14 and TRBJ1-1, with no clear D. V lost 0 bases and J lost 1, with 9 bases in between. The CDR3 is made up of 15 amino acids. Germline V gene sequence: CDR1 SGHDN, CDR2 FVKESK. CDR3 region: CASSQDLGPNTEAFF. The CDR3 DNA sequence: TGTGCCAGCAGCCAAGATCTTGGGCCGAACACTGAAGCTTTCTTT.

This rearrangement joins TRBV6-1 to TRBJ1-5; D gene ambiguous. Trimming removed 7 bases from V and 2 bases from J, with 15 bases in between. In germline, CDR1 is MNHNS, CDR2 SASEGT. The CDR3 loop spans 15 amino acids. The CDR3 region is CASTTFSYGNQPQHF. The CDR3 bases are TGTGCCAGCACCACATTCAGTTATGGCAATCAGCCCCAGCATTTT.

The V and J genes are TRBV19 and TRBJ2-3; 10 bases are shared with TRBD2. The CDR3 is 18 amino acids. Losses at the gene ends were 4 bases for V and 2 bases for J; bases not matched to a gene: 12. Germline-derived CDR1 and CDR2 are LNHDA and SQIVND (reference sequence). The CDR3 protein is CASSTQAGGPLNTDTQYF. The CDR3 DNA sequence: TGTGCCAGTAGTACGCAAGCGGGAGGGCCTCTTAACACAGATACGCAGTATTTT.

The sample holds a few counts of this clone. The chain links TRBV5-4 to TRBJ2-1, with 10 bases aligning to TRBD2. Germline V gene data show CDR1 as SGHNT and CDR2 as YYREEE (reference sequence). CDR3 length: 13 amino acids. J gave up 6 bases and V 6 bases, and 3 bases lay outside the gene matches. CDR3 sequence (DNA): TGTGCCAGCACGACTAGCGGGTCCAATGAGCAGTTCTTC. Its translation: CASTTSGSNEQFF. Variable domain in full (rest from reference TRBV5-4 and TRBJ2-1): ETGVTQSPTHLIKTRGQQVTLRCSSQSGHNTVSWYQQALGQGPQFIFQYYREEENGRGNFPPRFSGLQFPNYSSELNVNALELDDSALYLCASTTSGSNEQFFGPGTRLTVL.

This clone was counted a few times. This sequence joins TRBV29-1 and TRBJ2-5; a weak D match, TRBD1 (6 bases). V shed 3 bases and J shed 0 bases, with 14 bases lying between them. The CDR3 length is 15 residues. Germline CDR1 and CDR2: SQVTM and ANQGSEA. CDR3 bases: TGCAGCGTTGATGATGGTCAGGGGTACCAAGAGACCCAGTACTTC. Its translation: CSVDDGQGYQETQYF.

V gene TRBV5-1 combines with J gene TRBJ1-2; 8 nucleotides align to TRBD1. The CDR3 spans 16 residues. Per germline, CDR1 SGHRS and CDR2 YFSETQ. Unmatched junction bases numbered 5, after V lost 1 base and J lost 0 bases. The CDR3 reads CASSLTGTGTNYGYTF. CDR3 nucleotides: TGCGCCAGCAGCTTGACCGGGACAGGCACTAACTATGGCTACACCTTC.

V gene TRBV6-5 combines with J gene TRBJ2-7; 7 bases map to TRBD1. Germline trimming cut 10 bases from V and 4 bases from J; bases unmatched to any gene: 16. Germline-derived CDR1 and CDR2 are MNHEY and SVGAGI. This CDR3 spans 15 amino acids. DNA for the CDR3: TGTGCCACGAATACAGGGGTTGGGTTGGGATACGAGCAGTACTTC. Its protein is CATNTGVGLGYEQYF.

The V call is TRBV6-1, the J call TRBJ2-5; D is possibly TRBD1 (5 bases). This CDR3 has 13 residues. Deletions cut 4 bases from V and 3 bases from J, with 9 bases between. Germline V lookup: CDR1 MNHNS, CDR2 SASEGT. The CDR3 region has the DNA TGTGCCAGCAGTGGAGACAGTGAAGAGACCCAGTACTTC. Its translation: CASSGDSEETQYF.

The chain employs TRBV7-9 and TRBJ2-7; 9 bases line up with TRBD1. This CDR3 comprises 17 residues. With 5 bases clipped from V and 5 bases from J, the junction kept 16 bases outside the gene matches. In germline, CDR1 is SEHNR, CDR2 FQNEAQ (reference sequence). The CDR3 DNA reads TGTGCCAGCAGCCACCGGAAAGAGGGACAGGGAGTTAACGAGCAGTACTTC. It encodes CASSHRKEGQGVNEQYF.

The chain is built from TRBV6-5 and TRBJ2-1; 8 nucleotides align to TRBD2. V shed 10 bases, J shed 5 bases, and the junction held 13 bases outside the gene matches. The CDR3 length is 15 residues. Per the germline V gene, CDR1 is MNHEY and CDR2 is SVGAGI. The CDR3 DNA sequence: TGTGCCACACATAAGCGGGGGCCGCGGGACAATGAGCAGTTCTTC. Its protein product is CATHKRGPRDNEQFF.

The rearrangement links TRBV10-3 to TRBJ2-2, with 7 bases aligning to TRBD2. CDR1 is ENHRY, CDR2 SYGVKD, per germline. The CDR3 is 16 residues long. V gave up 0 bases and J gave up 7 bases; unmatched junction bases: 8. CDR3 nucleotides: TGTGCCATCAGTGAGTCGAAGGCGGGAGACAGCGGGGAGCTGTTTTTT. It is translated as CAISESKAGDSGELFF.

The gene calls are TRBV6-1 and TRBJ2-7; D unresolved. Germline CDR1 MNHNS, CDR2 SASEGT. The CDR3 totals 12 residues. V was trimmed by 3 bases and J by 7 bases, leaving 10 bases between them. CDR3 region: CASSEVGEEQYF. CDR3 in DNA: TGTGCCAGCAGTGAGGTCGGTGAGGAGCAGTACTTC.

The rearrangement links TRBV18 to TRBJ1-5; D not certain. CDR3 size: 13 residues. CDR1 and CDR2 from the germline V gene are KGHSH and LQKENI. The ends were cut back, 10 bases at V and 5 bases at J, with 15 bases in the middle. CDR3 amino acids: CATRTEEDQPQHF. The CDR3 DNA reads TGTGCCACCCGAACCGAGGAGGATCAGCCCCAGCATTTT. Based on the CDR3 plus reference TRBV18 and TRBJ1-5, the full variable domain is NAGVMQNPRHLVRRRGQEARLRCSPMKGHSHVYWYRQLPEEGLKFMVYLQKENIIDESGMPKERFSAEFPKEGPSILRIQQVVRGDSAAYFCATRTEEDQPQHFGDGTRLSIL.

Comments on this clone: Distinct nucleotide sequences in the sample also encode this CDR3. This CDR3 reads CASSQNTEAFF. Here the CDR3 DNA reads TGTGCCAGCAGTCAGAACACTGAAGCTTTCTTT. The chain has TRBV28 and TRBJ1-1; D not resolved. The germline CDR1 and CDR2 sequences are MDHEN and SYDVKM. V lost 5 bases and J 1 base, leaving 2 bases between the germline ends. This CDR3 has 11 residues.

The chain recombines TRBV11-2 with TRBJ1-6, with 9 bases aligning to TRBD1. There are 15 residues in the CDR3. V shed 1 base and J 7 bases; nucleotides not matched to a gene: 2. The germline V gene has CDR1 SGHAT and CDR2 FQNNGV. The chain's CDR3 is CASSLGGTGNSPLHF. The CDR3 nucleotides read TGTGCCAGCAGCTTAGGAGGGACAGGGAATTCACCCCTCCACTTT.

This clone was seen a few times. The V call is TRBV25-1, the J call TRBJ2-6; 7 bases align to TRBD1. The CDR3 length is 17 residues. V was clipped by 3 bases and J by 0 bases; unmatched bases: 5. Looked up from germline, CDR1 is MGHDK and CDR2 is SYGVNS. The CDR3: CASSDGDSVSGANVLTF. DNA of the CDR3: TGTGCCAGCAGTGATGGGGACAGCGTCTCTGGGGCCAACGTCCTGACTTTC.

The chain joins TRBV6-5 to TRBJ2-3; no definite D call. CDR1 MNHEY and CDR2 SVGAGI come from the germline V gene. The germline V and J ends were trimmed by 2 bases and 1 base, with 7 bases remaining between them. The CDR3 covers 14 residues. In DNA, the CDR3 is TGTGCCAGCAGTTACGACACACGCACAGATACGCAGTATTTT. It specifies CASSYDTRTDTQYF.

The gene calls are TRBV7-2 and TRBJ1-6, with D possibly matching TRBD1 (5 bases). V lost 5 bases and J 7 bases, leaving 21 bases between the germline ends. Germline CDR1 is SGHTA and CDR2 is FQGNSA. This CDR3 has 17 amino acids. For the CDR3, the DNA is TGTGCCAGCAGCCGAAGGTCCGCGGGGCAAACAAATTCACCCCTCCACTTT. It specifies CASSRRSAGQTNSPLHF.

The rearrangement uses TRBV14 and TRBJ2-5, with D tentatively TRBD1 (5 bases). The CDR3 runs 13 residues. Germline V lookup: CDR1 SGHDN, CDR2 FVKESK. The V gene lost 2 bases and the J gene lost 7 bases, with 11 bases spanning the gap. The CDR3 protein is CASSQTLQGTQYF. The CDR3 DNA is TGTGCCAGCAGCCAAACTCTGCAGGGGACCCAGTACTTC.

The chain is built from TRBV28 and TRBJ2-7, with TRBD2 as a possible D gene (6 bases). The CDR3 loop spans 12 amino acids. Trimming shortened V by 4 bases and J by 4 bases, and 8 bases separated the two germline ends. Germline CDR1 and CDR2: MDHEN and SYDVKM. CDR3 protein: CASSSAGYEQYF. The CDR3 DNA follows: TGTGCCAGCAGTTCGGCGGGATACGAGCAGTACTTC.

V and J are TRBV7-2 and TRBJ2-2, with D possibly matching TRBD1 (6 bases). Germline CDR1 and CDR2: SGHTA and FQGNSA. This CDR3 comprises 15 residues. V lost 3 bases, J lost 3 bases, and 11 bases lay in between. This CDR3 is CASSLMGADTGELFF. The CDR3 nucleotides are TGTGCCAGCAGCTTGATGGGGGCGGACACCGGGGAGCTGTTTTTT.

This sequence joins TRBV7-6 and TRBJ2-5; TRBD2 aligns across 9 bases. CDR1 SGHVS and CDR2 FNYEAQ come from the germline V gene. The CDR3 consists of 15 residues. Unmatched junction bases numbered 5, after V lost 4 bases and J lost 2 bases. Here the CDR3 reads CASSSNSGGQETQYF. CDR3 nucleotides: TGTGCCAGCAGCTCAAATAGCGGGGGACAAGAGACCCAGTACTTC.

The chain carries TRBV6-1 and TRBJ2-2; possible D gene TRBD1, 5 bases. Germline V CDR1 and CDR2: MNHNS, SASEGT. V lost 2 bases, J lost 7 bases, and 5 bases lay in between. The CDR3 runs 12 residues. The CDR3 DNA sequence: TGTGCCAGCAGTGAAAGGGGCGGGGAGCTGTTTTTT. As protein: CASSERGGELFF.

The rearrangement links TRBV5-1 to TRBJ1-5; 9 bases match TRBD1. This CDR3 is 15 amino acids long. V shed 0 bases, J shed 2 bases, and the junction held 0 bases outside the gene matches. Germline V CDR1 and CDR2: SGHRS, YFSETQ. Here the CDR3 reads CASSLGDRGNQPQHF. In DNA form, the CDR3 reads TGCGCCAGCAGCTTGGGGGACAGGGGCAATCAGCCCCAGCATTTT.

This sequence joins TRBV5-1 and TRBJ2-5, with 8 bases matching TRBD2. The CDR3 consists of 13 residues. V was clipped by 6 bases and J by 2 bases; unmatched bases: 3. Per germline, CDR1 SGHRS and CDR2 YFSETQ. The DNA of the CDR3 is TGCGCCAGCACCATAGCGGGACAAGAGACCCAGTACTTC. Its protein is CASTIAGQETQYF.

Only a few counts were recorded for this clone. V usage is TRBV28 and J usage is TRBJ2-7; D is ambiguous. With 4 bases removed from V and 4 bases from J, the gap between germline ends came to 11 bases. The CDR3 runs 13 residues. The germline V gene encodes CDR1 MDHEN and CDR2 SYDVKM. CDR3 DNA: TGTGCCAGCAGTTCAGCGCCACCTTACGAGCAGTACTTC. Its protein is CASSSAPPYEQYF.

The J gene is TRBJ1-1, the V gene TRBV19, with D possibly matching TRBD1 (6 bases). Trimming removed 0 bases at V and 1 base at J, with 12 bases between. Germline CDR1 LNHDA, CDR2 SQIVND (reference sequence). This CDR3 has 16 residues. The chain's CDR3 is CASSIEKGGTNTEAFF. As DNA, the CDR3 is TGTGCCAGTAGTATAGAGAAAGGGGGAACGAACACTGAAGCTTTCTTT.

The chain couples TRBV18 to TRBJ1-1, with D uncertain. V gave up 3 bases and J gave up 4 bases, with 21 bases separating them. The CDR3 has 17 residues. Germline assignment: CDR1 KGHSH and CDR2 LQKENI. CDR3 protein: CASSPFVVSQAPTEAFF. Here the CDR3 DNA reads TGTGCCAGCTCACCTTTCGTCGTTTCGCAGGCTCCCACTGAAGCTTTCTTT.